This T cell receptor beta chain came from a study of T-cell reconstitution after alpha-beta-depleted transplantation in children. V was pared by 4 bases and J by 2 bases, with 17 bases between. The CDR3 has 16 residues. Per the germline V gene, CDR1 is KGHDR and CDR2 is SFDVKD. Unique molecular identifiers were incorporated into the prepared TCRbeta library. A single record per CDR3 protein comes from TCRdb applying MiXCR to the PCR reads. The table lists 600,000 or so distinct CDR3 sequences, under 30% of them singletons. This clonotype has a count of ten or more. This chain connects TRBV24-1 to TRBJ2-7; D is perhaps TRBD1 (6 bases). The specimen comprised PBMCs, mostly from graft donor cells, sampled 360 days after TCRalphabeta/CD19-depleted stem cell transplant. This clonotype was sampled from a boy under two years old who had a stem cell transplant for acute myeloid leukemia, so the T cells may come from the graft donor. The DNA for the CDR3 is TGTGCCACCAGTGACCCCAATGACAGGTCCCCCTACGAGCAGTACTTC. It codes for CATSDPNDRSPYEQYF.